What follows describes a single T cell receptor beta chain. Clinical history as reported by participants underpinned cohort assignment. This specimen comes from a study of blood T cell repertoires in COVID-19. Study-wide background: There were acute and convalescent COVID-19 samples, and they came from the United States, Italy and Spain.

The CDR3 is made up of 16 amino acids. The J segment lost 6 bases and the V segment lost 2 bases, leaving 10 bases of the junction unmatched. Looked up from germline, CDR1 is MNHEY and CDR2 is SVGAGI. Assay used: immunoSEQ multiplex PCR; TCRdb lists only in-frame clones, some missing. Of a few hundred thousand clones in the sample, around 83% are singletons; the top ten hold 5.5% to 7.5%. This rearrangement joins TRBV6-5 to TRBJ1-2, with 9 positions matching TRBD1. This clonotype originated in a woman in her 40s who had recovered from COVID-19. The sample was PBMCs or T cells enriched from blood (not recorded which). The CDR3 spells CASSYRRQGGQHGYTF. CDR3 DNA sequence: TGTGCCAGCAGTTACCGACGACAGGGGGGACAACATGGCTACACCTTC.